This passage covers 7 T cell receptor beta chains from one sample sequenced in a study of identical twins. A single record per CDR3 protein comes from TCRdb applying MiXCR to the 5' RACE reads. Of roughly 1,500,000 distinct CDR3 sequences detected, about 30% appear once; the ten largest clones hold about 0.27%. Sample: cord blood. The receptor source for this set is a newborn girl in good health.

This clonotype was seen a few times. The gene calls are TRBV20-1 and TRBJ1-4; no clear D. The CDR3 totals 15 residues. Germline V gene lookup returns CDR1 DFQATT and CDR2 SNEGSKA (reference sequence). Trimming removed 7 bases at V and 0 bases at J, with 15 bases between. In DNA, the CDR3 is TGCAGTGTCGCAGCAGGAGTTGCAACTAATGAAAAACTGTTTTTT. Translation gives CSVAAGVATNEKLFF.

The J gene is TRBJ2-4, the V gene TRBV3-1, with TRBD2 identical over 7 bases. The end of the DNA aligns better with TRBJ2-5, so the J call may be wrong. This CDR3 has 16 residues. The germline gives CDR1 LGHDT, CDR2 YNNKEL (reference sequence). The CDR3 nucleotides read TGTGCCAGCAGCCCGAAGGGTACAGCGGGACAAGAGACCCAGTACTTC. Translated, it gives CASSPKGTAGQETQYF.

As regards this clonotype: The junction differs from germline at one of its ends, possibly a read error. V and J are TRBV12-3 or TRBV12-4 and TRBJ1-5; no reliable D call. The CDR3 has 14 amino acids. This chain's CDR3 is CAGSFGRINQPQHF. CDR3 coding DNA: TGTGCCGGCAGCTTCGGACGGATCAATCAGCCCCAGCATTTT.

This clonotype was counted between two and nine times. This sequence joins TRBV12-3 or TRBV12-4 and TRBJ1-1, with D possibly being TRBD1 (5 bases). The CDR3 is made up of 15 amino acids. V gave up 5 bases and J gave up 4 bases, with 17 bases separating them. In DNA form, the CDR3 reads TGTGCCAGCAGTCCTATAGGGGTTCTCTCCACTGAAGCTTTCTTT. Translated: CASSPIGVLSTEAFF.

This chain links TRBV6-5 with TRBJ2-7; weak D call: TRBD1 (6 bases). The CDR3 covers 14 residues. CDR1 MNHEY and CDR2 SVGAGI come from the germline V gene. Trimming took 6 bases from V and 1 from J, leaving 13 bases between them. CDR3 sequence reads: CASSRDTPSYEQYF. Here the CDR3 DNA reads TGTGCCAGCAGCCGGGACACTCCATCCTACGAGCAGTACTTC.

J is TRBJ2-7 and V is TRBV29-1; 12 bases are shared with TRBD1. Germline-derived CDR1 and CDR2 are SQVTM and ANQGSEA. The V and J ends lost 8 bases and 5 bases, in that order; junction bases with no gene match: 7. The length of the CDR3 is 13 residues. For the CDR3, the DNA is TGCAGCCATGTCCGGGACAGGGGGCACGAGCAGTACTTC. Translated, it gives CSHVRDRGHEQYF.

The rearrangement links TRBV28 to TRBJ2-4; weak D call: TRBD1 (7 bases). The V end lost 4 bases, the J end lost 13 bases, and 14 bases lay between the germline ends. The CDR3 runs 12 residues. Germline CDR1 is MDHEN and CDR2 is SYDVKM. DNA of the CDR3: TGTGCCAGCAGTTCTACAGGGGAGGAGCAGTACTTC. Amino acid sequence: CASSSTGEEQYF.